A single sample gave rise to the 11 T cell receptor beta chains below, sequenced in a study of cytomegalovirus exposure and HLA in healthy donors. PCR primers comprised 60 Vbeta and 13 Jbeta primers. Libraries were prepared by immunoSEQ multiplex PCR; TCRdb keeps only in-frame clonotypes and omits some of them. This table has 35,000 to 55,000 clones, around 62% appearing once. Sequenced material: PBMCs. All receptors derive from a human donor in good health.

The chain joins TRBV28 to TRBJ1-2, with unresolved D. V shed 2 bases and J shed 7 bases, with 11 bases lying between them. This CDR3 contains 13 residues. Germline assignment: CDR1 MDHEN and CDR2 SYDVKM. The CDR3 region has the DNA TGTGCCAGCAGTTTAGGGCTCATGCGTGGCTACACCTTC. Amino acids: CASSLGLMRGYTF.

The chain has TRBV15 and TRBJ1-6; 7 bases fit TRBD1. J was trimmed by 6 bases and V by 4 bases; bases with no gene match: 9. CDR1 is LNHNV and CDR2 is YYDKDF in the germline V gene (reference sequence). The CDR3 contains 16 residues. In nucleotides, the CDR3 is TGTGCCACCAGCACCGGGACAGTCGATTTTAATTCACCCCTCCACTTT. This translates into CATSTGTVDFNSPLHF.

The chain recombines TRBV25-1 with TRBJ1-2; D gene uncertain. V lost 4 bases and J 1 base, leaving 10 bases between the germline ends. The CDR3 contains 14 residues. Germline CDR1 is MGHDK and CDR2 is SYGVNS. CDR3 DNA sequence: TGTGCCAGCAGTGGGCAGGCAGATAACTATGGCTACACCTTC. This sequence encodes CASSGQADNYGYTF.

V gene TRBV2 combines with J gene TRBJ1-4; perhaps TRBD1 as D (6 bases). Germline CDR1 reads SNHLY; CDR2 reads FYNNEI. Trimming removed 3 bases at V and 8 bases at J, with 16 bases between. The CDR3 extends over 15 amino acids. In DNA form, the CDR3 reads TGTGCCAGCAGTGATGAGGGGGGGTTTACCGAAAAACTGTTTTTT. This gives the protein CASSDEGGFTEKLFF.

The CDR3 DNA follows: TGCAGTGCTAGCGTAGCAGATACGCAGTATTTT. It codes for CSASVADTQYF. The chain combines TRBV20-1 with TRBJ2-3; the D is unclear. Germline lookup yields CDR1 DFQATT and CDR2 SNEGSKA (reference sequence). The CDR3 has 11 residues. V was cut by 3 bases and J by 4 bases, with 5 bases left in between.

This clone was seen only a few times. The V gene is TRBV5-1, the J gene TRBJ2-3, with 12 bases matching TRBD2. Germline-derived CDR1 and CDR2 are SGHRS and YFSETQ. The CDR3 is made up of 16 amino acids. The J segment lost 4 bases and the V segment lost 1 base, leaving 4 bases of the junction unmatched. The CDR3 bases are TGCGCCAGCAGCTTGAGGACTAGCGGGGATCCAGATACGCAGTATTTT. Translating it yields CASSLRTSGDPDTQYF.

The chain carries TRBV29-1 and TRBJ2-3; D is perhaps TRBD2 (5 bases). The V gene lost 1 base and the J gene lost 4 bases, with 9 bases spanning the gap. Germline V CDR1 and CDR2: SQVTM, ANQGSEA. The CDR3 runs to 13 residues. The CDR3 nucleotides read TGCAGCGTTGAAGGGCGGGCTGCAGATACGCAGTATTTT. It specifies CSVEGRAADTQYF.

The CDR3 coding sequence is TGTGCCAGCAGAATACAGGGGAGAACCTACGAGCAGTACTTC. Its protein is CASRIQGRTYEQYF. The gene calls are TRBV6-1 and TRBJ2-7, with 7 bases that match TRBD1. CDR1 is MNHNS and CDR2 is SASEGT in the germline V gene. This CDR3 region has 14 residues. Trimming at V came to 6 bases and at J to 2 bases, leaving 7 bases not matched to a gene.

The rearrangement joins TRBV6-1 to TRBJ1-4, with D perhaps TRBD1 (5 bases). In germline, CDR1 is MNHNS, CDR2 SASEGT. Deletions cut 4 bases from V and 0 bases from J, with 12 bases between. The CDR3 has 16 residues. The CDR3 DNA sequence: TGTGCCAGCAGTGGACAGCTGACTTCAACTAATGAAAAACTGTTTTTT. Its translation is CASSGQLTSTNEKLFF.

The CDR3 here is CASSLYRTAASTDTQYF. The CDR3 nucleotides are TGTGCCAGCAGCCTTTATAGGACAGCTGCTAGCACAGATACGCAGTATTTT. V gene TRBV14 combines with J gene TRBJ2-3, with D perhaps TRBD1 (6 bases). V was clipped by 4 bases and J by 0 bases, with 17 bases between them. The CDR3 totals 17 residues. The germline V gene has CDR1 SGHDN and CDR2 FVKESK.

The chain has TRBV6-5 and TRBJ1-1; no reliable D call. The CDR3 loop spans 12 amino acids. V lost 7 bases and J 5 bases, leaving 11 bases between the germline ends. Germline values: CDR1 MNHEY, CDR2 SVGAGI. Written as DNA, the CDR3 is TGTGCCAGCACCGCCCGGTCGACTGAAGCTTTCTTT. Translating it yields CASTARSTEAFF.